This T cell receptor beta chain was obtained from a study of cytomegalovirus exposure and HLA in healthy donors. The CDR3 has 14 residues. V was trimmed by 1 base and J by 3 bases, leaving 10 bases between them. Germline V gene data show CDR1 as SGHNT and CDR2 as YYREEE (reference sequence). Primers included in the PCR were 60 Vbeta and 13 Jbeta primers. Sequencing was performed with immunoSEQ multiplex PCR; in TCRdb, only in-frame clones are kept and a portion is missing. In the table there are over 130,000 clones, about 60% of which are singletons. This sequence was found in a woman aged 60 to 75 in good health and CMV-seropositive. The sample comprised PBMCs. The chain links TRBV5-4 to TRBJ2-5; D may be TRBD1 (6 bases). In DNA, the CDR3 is TGTGCCAGCAGCTTGTCCAGGGACAAAGAGACCCAGTACTTC. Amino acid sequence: CASSLSRDKETQYF.